The sequence of this T cell receptor (beta chain) was determined in a study of T cells in Graves' hyperthyroidism and ophthalmopathy. Study results and caveats: Most clonotypes expanded in thyroid above 0.001 were likewise present in blood.

Trimming took off 2 bases at V and 6 bases at J, with 13 bases between the two ends. The germline CDR1 and CDR2 sequences are SGHTA and FQGNSA. The CDR3 covers 14 residues. RNA transcripts gave rise to amplified TCR beta CDR3 regions. First-round RT-PCR of the TCR CDR3 relied on the HTBI primer set. TCRdb used MiXCR to reprocess the multiplex PCR reads, holding one entry per CDR3 protein. The sample records around 300,000 distinct CDR3 sequences, about 15% being singletons. This clonotype has more than one count but fewer than ten. Its target is unknown. The sample was blood. The J gene is TRBJ2-5, the V gene TRBV7-2, with a weak D call TRBD2 (6 bases). This clonotype was sampled from a woman aged 25 to 39 with Graves' hyperthyroidism. DNA of the CDR3: TGTGCCAGCAGCTTAAGTTGGAGGGGCCAGACCCAGTACTTC. Translation gives CASSLSWRGQTQYF.